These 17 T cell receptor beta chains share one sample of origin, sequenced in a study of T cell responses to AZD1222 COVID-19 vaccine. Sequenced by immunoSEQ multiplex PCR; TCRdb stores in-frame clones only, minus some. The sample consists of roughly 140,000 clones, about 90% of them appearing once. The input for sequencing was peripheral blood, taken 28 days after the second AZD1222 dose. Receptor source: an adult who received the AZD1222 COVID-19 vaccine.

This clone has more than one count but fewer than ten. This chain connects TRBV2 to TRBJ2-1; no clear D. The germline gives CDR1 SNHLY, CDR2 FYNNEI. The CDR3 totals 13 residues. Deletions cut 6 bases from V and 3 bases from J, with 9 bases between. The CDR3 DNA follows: TGTGCCAGCAGGGGGAAGTACTACAATGAGCAGTTCTTC. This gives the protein CASRGKYYNEQFF.

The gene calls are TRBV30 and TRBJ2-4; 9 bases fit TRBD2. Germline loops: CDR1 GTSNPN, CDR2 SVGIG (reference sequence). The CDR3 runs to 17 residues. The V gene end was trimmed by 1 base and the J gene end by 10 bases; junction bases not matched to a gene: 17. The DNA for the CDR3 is TGTGCCTGGAGTGCGCGCAGGCTAGCGGGGCCCGAGAGAATTCAGTACTTC. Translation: CAWSARRLAGPERIQYF.

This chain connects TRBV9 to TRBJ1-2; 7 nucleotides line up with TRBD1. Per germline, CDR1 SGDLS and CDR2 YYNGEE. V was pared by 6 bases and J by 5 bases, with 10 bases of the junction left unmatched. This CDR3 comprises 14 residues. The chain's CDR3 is CASKPSGQRYGYTF. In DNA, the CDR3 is TGTGCCAGCAAACCCTCGGGACAGAGATATGGCTACACCTTC.

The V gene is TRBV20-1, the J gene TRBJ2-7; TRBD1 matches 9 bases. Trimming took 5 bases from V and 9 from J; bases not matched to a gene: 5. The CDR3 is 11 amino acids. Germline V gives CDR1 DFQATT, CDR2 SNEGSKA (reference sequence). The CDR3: CSAGTGSGQYF. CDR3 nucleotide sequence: TGCAGTGCTGGGACAGGGTCAGGGCAGTACTTC.

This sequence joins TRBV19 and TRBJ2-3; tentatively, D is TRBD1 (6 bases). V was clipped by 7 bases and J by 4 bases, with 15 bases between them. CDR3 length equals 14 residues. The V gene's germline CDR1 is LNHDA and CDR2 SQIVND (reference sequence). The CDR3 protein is CASTRAGVPDTQYF. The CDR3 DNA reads TGTGCCAGTACCAGGGCAGGGGTTCCAGATACGCAGTATTTT.

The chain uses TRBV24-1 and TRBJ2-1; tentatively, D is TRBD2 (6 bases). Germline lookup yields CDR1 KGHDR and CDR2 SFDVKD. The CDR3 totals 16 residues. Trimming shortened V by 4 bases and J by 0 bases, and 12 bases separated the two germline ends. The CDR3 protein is CATSDPAGSSYNEQFF. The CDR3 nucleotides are TGTGCCACCAGTGACCCAGCGGGCAGCTCCTACAATGAGCAGTTCTTC.

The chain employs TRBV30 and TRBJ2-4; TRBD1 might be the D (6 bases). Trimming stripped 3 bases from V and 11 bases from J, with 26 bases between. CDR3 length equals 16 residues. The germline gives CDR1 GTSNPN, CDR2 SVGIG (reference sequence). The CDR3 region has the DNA TGTGCCTGGAGGCTGGCAGGGGTCATGAAAGGGGCCGTTCAGTACTTC. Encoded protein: CAWRLAGVMKGAVQYF.

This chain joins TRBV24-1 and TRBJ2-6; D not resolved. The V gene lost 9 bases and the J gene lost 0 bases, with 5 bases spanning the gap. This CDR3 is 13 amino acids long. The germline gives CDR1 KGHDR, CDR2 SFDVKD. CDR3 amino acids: CATRSSGANVLTF. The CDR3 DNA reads TGTGCCACCCGGAGCTCTGGGGCCAACGTCCTGACTTTC.

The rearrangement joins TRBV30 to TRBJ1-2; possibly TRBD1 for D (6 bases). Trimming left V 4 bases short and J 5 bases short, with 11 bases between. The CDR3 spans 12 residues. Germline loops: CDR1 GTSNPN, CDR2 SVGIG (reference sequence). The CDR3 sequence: CAWTLDSYGYTF. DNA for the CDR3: TGTGCCTGGACCTTGGACAGTTATGGCTACACCTTC.

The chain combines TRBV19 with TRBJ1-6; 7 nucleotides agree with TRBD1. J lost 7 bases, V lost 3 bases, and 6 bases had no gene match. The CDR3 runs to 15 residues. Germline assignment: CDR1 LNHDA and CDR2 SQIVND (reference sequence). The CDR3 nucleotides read TGTGCCAGTAGTATGCCCGGGACAGCAAATTCACCCCTCCACTTT. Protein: CASSMPGTANSPLHF.

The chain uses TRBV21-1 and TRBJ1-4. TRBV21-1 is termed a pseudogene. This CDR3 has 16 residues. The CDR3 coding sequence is TGTGCCAGCACCGCAACTATAGAGAGGGGGACTCCAGGGCTGTTTTTT. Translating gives CASTATIERGTPGLFF.

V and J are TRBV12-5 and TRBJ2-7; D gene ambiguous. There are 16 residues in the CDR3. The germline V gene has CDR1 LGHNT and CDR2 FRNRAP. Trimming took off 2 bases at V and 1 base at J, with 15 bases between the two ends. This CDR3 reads CASGLNSIRPSYEQYV. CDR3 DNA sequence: TGTGCTAGTGGTTTGAATAGTATACGGCCATCCTACGAGCAGTACGTC.

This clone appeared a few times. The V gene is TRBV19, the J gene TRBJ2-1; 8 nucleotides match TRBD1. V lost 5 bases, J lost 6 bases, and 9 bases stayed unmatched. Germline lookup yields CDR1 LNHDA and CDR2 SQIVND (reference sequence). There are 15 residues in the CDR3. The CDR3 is CASSGRDRQSNEQFF. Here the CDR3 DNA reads TGTGCCAGTAGTGGCCGGGACAGGCAGTCCAATGAGCAGTTCTTC.

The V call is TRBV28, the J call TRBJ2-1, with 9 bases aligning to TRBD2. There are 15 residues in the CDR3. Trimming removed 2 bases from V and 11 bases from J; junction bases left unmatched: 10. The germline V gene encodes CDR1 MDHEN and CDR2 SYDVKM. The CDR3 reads CASSLATSGNPKQFF. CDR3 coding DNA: TGTGCCAGCAGTTTAGCGACTAGCGGAAACCCTAAGCAGTTCTTC.

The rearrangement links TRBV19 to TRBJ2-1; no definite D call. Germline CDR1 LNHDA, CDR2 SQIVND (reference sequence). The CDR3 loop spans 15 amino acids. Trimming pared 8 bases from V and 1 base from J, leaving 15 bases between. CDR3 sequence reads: CASWGFRGSYNEQFF. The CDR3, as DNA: TGTGCCAGTTGGGGTTTTCGAGGTTCCTACAATGAGCAGTTCTTC.

The CDR3 DNA is TGCGCCAGCAGCTCTCTCGACGGGCCCAGCTCCTACAATGAGCAGTTCTTC. This encodes CASSSLDGPSSYNEQFF. V is TRBV5-1 and J is TRBJ2-1; D is unresolved. V lost 3 bases, J lost 0 bases, and 16 bases lay in between. CDR3 size: 17 residues. CDR1 is SGHRS, CDR2 YFSETQ, per germline.

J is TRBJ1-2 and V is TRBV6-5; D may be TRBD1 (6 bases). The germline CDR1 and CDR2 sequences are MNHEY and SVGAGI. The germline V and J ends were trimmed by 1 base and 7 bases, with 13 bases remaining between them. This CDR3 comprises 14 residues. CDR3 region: CASSYFSRGGGYTF. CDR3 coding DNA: TGTGCCAGCAGTTACTTCTCCAGGGGTGGTGGCTACACCTTC.